The subject of this entry is one TCR beta chain. What it binds is unknown. The data derive from a study of graft-versus-host responses after intestinal transplantation. Study background: Recipients obtained multivisceral, liver-intestinal, or isolated intestinal transplants. Regarding the study as a whole: Detection of GvH clones occurred in recipient marrow, and some had their first appearance in ileum or blood.

Looked up from germline, CDR1 is MRHNA and CDR2 is SNTAGT. This CDR3 is built from 15 residues. Trimming cost V 4 bases and J 5 bases; bases outside gene matches: 4. TCRdb's copy holds only in-frame clones and misses some; the assay was immunoSEQ multiplex PCR. The table records 6,400 or so clones, 70% to 90% of them present only once. The chain has TRBV6-4 and TRBJ2-1; 11 bases agree with TRBD2. This specimen consisted of PBMCs, obtained 83 days after transplant. The source is a human patient who received an intestinal transplant, so some T cells may come from the graft donor. CDR3 DNA sequence: TGTGCCAGCAGTGTAACTAGCGGGAGTAACAATGAGCAGTTCTTC. Residues: CASSVTSGSNNEQFF.